This TCR beta chain was sequenced during a study of blood T cell repertoires in COVID-19. Germline CDR1 reads MNHEY; CDR2 reads SVGAGI. The CDR3 sequence is 15 residues long. V lost 0 bases and J lost 7; bases outside the gene matches: 5. Some clones are missing from TCRdb's copy, which holds only in-frame ones; the method was immunoSEQ multiplex PCR. The table shows some 110,000 clones, with around 80% occurring only once. The chain employs TRBV6-5 and TRBJ1-5; 8 nucleotides line up with TRBD1. This TCR was sampled from a man over 45 with acute or convalescent COVID-19. Source material: peripheral blood. DNA of the CDR3: TGTGCCAGCAGTTACTCGATTGACAGGGGACAGCCCCAGCATTTT. Translation: CASSYSIDRGQPQHF.